These 11 T cell receptor beta chains originate from one sample sequenced in a study of regulatory T cells in long-lasting Graves disease. Described time point: persistent/refractory GD, antithyroid drugs over 5 years with positive TRAb. PBMCs provided the RNA from which the TCR library was made. With iRepertoire HTBI primers and Arm-PCR of CDR3 regions, TCR beta libraries were built. TCRdb reprocessed the multiplex PCR reads with MiXCR, giving one entry per CDR3 protein. This table holds about 470,000 distinct CDR3 sequences, about a fifth found once. The sequences come from peripheral blood mononuclear cells (PBMCs), collected when the disease was refractory, from a patient treated with antithyroid drugs. Source of these receptors: a female donor with Graves disease.

CDR3 loop: CASSSGVAAYNEQFF. The CDR3 DNA reads TGTGCCAGCAGCTCAGGGGTGGCGGCCTACAATGAGCAGTTCTTC. The chain couples TRBV7-8 to TRBJ2-1, with a tentative D call TRBD1 (6 bases). Looked up from germline, CDR1 is SGHVS and CDR2 is FQNEAQ. There are 15 residues in the CDR3. The V and J ends lost 4 bases and 2 bases respectively, with 12 bases between them.

This clonotype was found many times. The chain is built from TRBV7-9 and TRBJ1-1; tentative D call: TRBD1 (6 bases). This CDR3 spans 15 amino acids. V shed 0 bases and J shed 1 base, with 9 bases lying between them. The germline V gene encodes CDR1 SEHNR and CDR2 FQNEAQ (reference sequence). The CDR3 is CASSLATGSNTEAFF. CDR3 nucleotides: TGTGCCAGCAGCTTAGCGACAGGATCGAACACTGAAGCTTTCTTT.

In its sample, this clonotype was seen many times. The V and J genes are TRBV30 and TRBJ1-1, with 7 positions matching TRBD1. The CDR3 spans 15 residues. The J segment lost 7 bases and the V segment lost 3 bases, leaving 14 bases of the junction unmatched. CDR1 is GTSNPN, CDR2 SVGIG, per germline (reference sequence). The CDR3 here is CAWSRGDSRRNEAFF. DNA for the CDR3: TGTGCCTGGAGCAGGGGGGATTCGCGGCGGAATGAAGCTTTCTTT.

There are a few counts of this clonotype. This chain connects TRBV29-1 to TRBJ2-6, with D maybe TRBD1 (6 bases). This CDR3 has 14 amino acids. Trimming removed 5 bases at V and 4 bases at J, with 12 bases between. Germline CDR1 SQVTM, CDR2 ANQGSEA. The CDR3 spells CSVQQGGGANVLTF. In DNA form, the CDR3 reads TGCAGCGTTCAACAGGGTGGAGGGGCCAACGTCCTGACTTTC.

The sample holds a few counts of this clonotype. V and J are TRBV4-1 and TRBJ1-5, with TRBD1 identical over 8 bases. The CDR3 has 13 residues. Germline values: CDR1 MGHRA, CDR2 YSYEKL. J gave up 6 bases and V 3 bases, and 1 base lay outside the gene matches. CDR3 nucleotide sequence: TGCGCCAGCAGCCAGACAGGGGCTCAGCCCCAGCATTTT. This encodes CASSQTGAQPQHF.

This clonotype was recorded only once. The germline gene is not matched at one end of the junction; a read error may be the cause. The J gene is TRBJ2-7, the V gene TRBV5-1, with TRBD2 matching over 7 bases. The CDR3 loop spans 15 amino acids. Germline V gene data show CDR1 as SGHRS and CDR2 as YFSETQ. The CDR3 sequence: CVSSLEGLGYNEQYF. CDR3 nucleotides: TGCGTCAGCAGCTTGGAAGGACTAGGATATAACGAGCAGTACTTC.

This chain connects TRBV6-2 or TRBV6-3 to TRBJ1-1; the D gene is possibly TRBD1 (6 bases). This CDR3 spans 16 amino acids. V gave up 7 bases and J gave up 0 bases, with 18 bases separating them. Germline-derived CDR1 and CDR2 are MNHEY and SVGEGT. The CDR3 nucleotides are TGTGCCAGCACCCCCAGGGCAGGACAGATGAACACTGAAGCTTTCTTT. The encoded protein is CASTPRAGQMNTEAFF.

This clonotype has at least ten counts. V usage is TRBV6-1 and J usage is TRBJ2-5; 12 bases align to TRBD2. CDR1 and CDR2 from the germline V gene are MNHNS and SASEGT. J gave up 5 bases and V 8 bases, and 9 bases lay outside the gene matches. The CDR3 totals 15 residues. CDR3 sequence: CASDSGLAGRETQYF. The CDR3 nucleotides read TGTGCCAGCGACTCGGGACTAGCGGGCCGCGAGACCCAGTACTTC.

The table lists this clonotype with many counts. The gene calls are TRBV28 and TRBJ1-5; unclear D gene. Per the germline V gene, CDR1 is MDHEN and CDR2 is SYDVKM. Trimming cost V 5 bases and J 0 bases, with 14 bases left between them. CDR3 length: 16 residues. DNA of the CDR3: TGTGCCAGCAGTCCAACGGGCCGGAGTAGCAATCAGCCCCAGCATTTT. Amino acid sequence: CASSPTGRSSNQPQHF. Complete variable domain (other parts from reference TRBV28 and TRBJ1-5): DVKVTQSSRYLVKRTGEKVFLECVQDMDHENMFWYRQDPGLGLRLIYFSYDVKMKEKGDIPEGYSVSREKKERFSLILESASTNQTSMYLCASSPTGRSSNQPQHFGDGTRLSIL.

CDR3 DNA: TGCGCCAGCAGCCAAGAAGTGTGGTCCAGGGGCCAGCCCCAGCATTTT. Its protein is CASSQEVWSRGQPQHF. The V gene is TRBV4-1, the J gene TRBJ1-5; D might be TRBD1 (6 bases). Trimming cost V 0 bases and J 7 bases, with 16 bases left between them. Germline assignment: CDR1 MGHRA and CDR2 YSYEKL. The CDR3 has 16 amino acids.

The chain is built from TRBV6-1 and TRBJ1-1; a possible D gene is TRBD1 (5 bases). V was cut by 6 bases and J by 9 bases, with 17 bases left in between. There are 13 residues in the CDR3. Germline V lookup: CDR1 MNHNS, CDR2 SASEGT. As DNA, the CDR3 is TGTGCCAGCAGGGGGTCGGGGCGGGGGAAAGCTTTCTTT. Translating it yields CASRGSGRGKAFF.